The text below deals with one TCR beta chain. The sample holds many counts of this clonotype. Its antigen remains undetermined. Base qualities are not provided; no much larger clone lies one nucleotide away. A patient counted as having stable Graves' hyperthyroidism if no progression to ophthalmopathy occurred over 18 months of follow-up. Hyperthyroidism patients were newly diagnosed, with disease duration under 2 months, and aged 18 to 65 years. The study excluded patients with uncontrolled infections, other autoimmune diseases, pregnancy or lactation. Diagnoses relied on clinical symptoms, serum thyroxine and TRAb, thyroid ultrasound and orbital computed tomography. PBMCs were separated from under 12 ml of fresh peripheral blood using Ficoll-Paque density gradient centrifugation. Total RNA was extracted with Trizol reagent, and quality was checked on an Agilent 2100 Bioanalyzer. This entry is derived from a study of T cells in Graves' hyperthyroidism and ophthalmopathy (dated by TCRdb to about 2019). Background on the whole study: Peripheral blood samples were taken at the time of initial diagnosis, prior to any treatment. To identify distinguishing TCR V-J signatures, a discovery cohort of about 100 patients was used, comprising 40 to 45 with Graves' ophthalmopathy and 57 with stable Graves' hyperthyroidism. An independent validation cohort of 18 to 20 hyperthyroidism patients and approximately 15 patients who later progressed to ophthalmopathy tested prospective prediction of ophthalmopathy. The 100 or so discovery patients were divided at random into training and test sets in a 7:3 ratio. In addition, the study compared T-cell repertoires in thyroid tissue and in blood from several Graves' hyperthyroidism patients. Following sampling, methimazole starting at 30 mg daily was given to hyperthyroidism patients, and high-dose intravenous methylprednisolone was given to ophthalmopathy patients. According to the paper, TCR Vbeta CDR3 sequencing was carried out on more than 120 peripheral blood samples, which came from 40 to 45 ophthalmopathy, about 75 hyperthyroidism and some 17 progressor patients. General conclusions and limits of the study: During validation, the model predicted progression to ophthalmopathy a median of about 5.9 months ahead of onset, with more than 55% sensitivity and roughly 75% specificity. Sample size was not statistically predetermined, and blinding of investigators to group allocation was not performed. Ophthalmopathy was separated from stable hyperthyroidism by a 13 V-J signature model, with approximately 85% sensitivity and around 81% specificity obtained in cross-validation and 80%/75% obtained in testing. Most expanded thyroid clonotypes (frequency above 0.001) were also found in blood, which suggests that blood repertoires may mirror thyroid immune responses.

The TCR beta CDR3 regions were amplified from RNA transcripts. For the first round of RT-PCR on the TCR CDR3, the HTBI primer set was used together with the Qiagen OneStep RT-PCR kit. Libraries were constructed in a second round of multiplex PCR, after which size selection and purification were carried out. Sequencing of the libraries was done on an Illumina HiSeq2000 using paired-end 100 bp reads. Concerning the study's data processing: Raw data were processed with SOAPnuke, discarding reads with adapters, uncalled bases, mean Phred below 15, or no exact constant-primer or identifier match. High-quality paired reads were merged using COPE v1.2.5, and each unique nucleotide sequence was defined as a clonotype. Clonotypes were aligned to IMGT TRBV, TRBD and TRBJ reference segments using MiTCR v1.1. Analysis was restricted to V-J combinations with a frequency above 0.0001, which covered about 99% of repertoires. A TCS score was defined as the ratio of F50 (clonal expansion) to E x V (chaos), with BLOSUM62-based TCRdist applied between CDR3 peptides within each V-J. Welch's t-statistics and random forest reduced around 510 V-J features to some 14, which were used in a naive Bayes classifier (R e1071). TCRdb reprocessing: public reads trimmed at Q25 with fastp, clones called with MiXCR, in-frame beta chains kept. Rows with a matching CDR3 protein are joined into one entry that keeps the most common DNA and genes. Here the V and J calls rest on TCRdb's processing, not on the authors' analysis. Recorded for this sample are hundreds of thousands of distinct CDR3 sequences; 16% of them occurred a single time. The top ten clones comprise approximately 20% of the sample.

V is trimmed back by 1 base and J by 4 bases, and the junction contains 4 bases that no gene match accounts for. Spanning cysteine to phenylalanine, the CDR3 consists of 14 amino acids. Left in the record is the CDR3 DNA by itself, 42 bases read in frame from the first base. From the germline V gene (reference sequence), CDR1 is GTSNPN and CDR2 is SVGIG. The source material was blood. The origin of this receptor is a woman under 30 with Graves' hyperthyroidism. The V and J genes are TRBV30 and TRBJ2-7; 10 bases in the junction line up with TRBD2. CDR3 reads: CAWSEPGLAYEQYF. Read as DNA, the sequence is TGTGCCTGGAGTGAACCGGGACTAGCGTACGAGCAGTACTTC. With the portions outside the CDR3 filled from the reference TRBV30 and TRBJ2-7 genes, the complete variable region becomes SQTIHQWPATLVQPVGSPLSLECTVEGTSNPNLYWYRQAAGRGLQLLFYSVGIGQISSEVPQNLSASRPQDRQFILSSKKLLLSDSGFYLCAWSEPGLAYEQYFGPGTRLTVT.